A selection of T cell receptor beta chains follows, all from one sample in a study of cytomegalovirus exposure and HLA in healthy donors. The table came from immunoSEQ multiplex PCR; TCRdb's copy has only in-frame clones and leaves some out. The sample lists some 91,000 clones, around 77% occurring once. Sequencing input: PBMCs. The receptors stem from a man aged 40-55 years in good health and CMV-seronegative. Each CDR3 is given without its conserved first and last residue. Each record gives: J gene, D gene, V gene, CDR3 protein. A D gene is named only where the DNA matches it firmly.

j_call: TRBJ2-7
d_call: .
v_call: TRBV7-9
cdr3_aa: ASSLAGGYEQY

j_call: TRBJ2-3
d_call: TRBD1
v_call: TRBV6-4
cdr3_aa: ASSSDRGTDTQY

j_call: TRBJ1-4
d_call: TRBD1
v_call: TRBV30
cdr3_aa: AWSRQGLALKEKLF

j_call: TRBJ2-7
d_call: TRBD2
v_call: TRBV13
cdr3_aa: ASSRTSGNTYEQY

j_call: TRBJ2-2
d_call: TRBD2
v_call: TRBV19
cdr3_aa: ASSITSGAYTGELF

j_call: TRBJ2-5
d_call: .
v_call: TRBV29-1
cdr3_aa: SVEITVGQDNQETQY

j_call: TRBJ1-4
d_call: .
v_call: TRBV5-6
cdr3_aa: ASSLTIRGRATNEKLF

j_call: TRBJ1-1
d_call: .
v_call: TRBV2
cdr3_aa: ASSTSIEAF

j_call: TRBJ1-1
d_call: .
v_call: TRBV28
cdr3_aa: ASSLSDTLHTEAF

j_call: TRBJ2-3
d_call: .
v_call: TRBV5-1
cdr3_aa: ASRSQTSDTQY

j_call: TRBJ2-2
d_call: .
v_call: TRBV27
cdr3_aa: ASSLFGDADTGELF

j_call: TRBJ1-4
d_call: .
v_call: TRBV4-2
cdr3_aa: ASSQEGQGMINEKLF

j_call: TRBJ2-5
d_call: TRBD1
v_call: TRBV6-1
cdr3_aa: ASSPGQGYQETQY

j_call: TRBJ1-5
d_call: .
v_call: TRBV6-5
cdr3_aa: ASSYSTGSNQPQH

j_call: TRBJ2-7
d_call: .
v_call: TRBV29-1
cdr3_aa: STGGGIGEQY